The 17 T cell receptor beta chains listed next were all sequenced from one sample in a study of PD-L1 blockade in urothelial cancer. Assay used: immunoSEQ multiplex PCR; TCRdb lists only in-frame clones, some missing. This table holds fewer than 75,000 clones, less than 90% found once. This material consisted of PBMCs, taken around atezolizumab (anti-PD-L1) treatment. The receptors stem from an older man with urothelial cancer.

This chain joins TRBV5-1 and TRBJ2-7; 11 nucleotides match TRBD1. The germline V gene has CDR1 SGHRS and CDR2 YFSETQ. This CDR3 is built from 17 residues. V dropped 2 bases and J dropped 5; count of bases not matched to a gene: 12. This CDR3 reads CASSFRIRTGGKNEQYF. The DNA for the CDR3 is TGCGCCAGCAGCTTTAGGATTCGGACAGGGGGCAAGAACGAGCAGTACTTC.

This clone has just one count. The chain combines TRBV28 with TRBJ1-1; TRBD1 matches 11 bases. The germline gives CDR1 MDHEN, CDR2 SYDVKM. V lost 7 bases and J lost 6; bases outside the gene matches: 10. The CDR3 consists of 15 residues. The CDR3 DNA reads as TGTGCCAGCACTATCTCAGGACAGGGGGCCCCTGAAGCTTTCTTT. Translated: CASTISGQGAPEAFF.

The gene calls are TRBV7-3 and TRBJ2-1, with TRBD2 identical over 12 bases. The CDR3 is 15 residues long. Unmatched junction bases numbered 5, after V lost 5 bases and J lost 6 bases. The germline V gene has CDR1 SGHTA and CDR2 FQGTGA. CDR3 residues: CASSSRLAGVNEQFF. The CDR3 bases are TGTGCCAGCAGCAGCCGACTAGCGGGAGTCAATGAGCAGTTCTTC.

V and J are TRBV5-1 and TRBJ2-1; TRBD2 might be the D (7 bases). Germline values: CDR1 SGHRS, CDR2 YFSETQ. V shed 3 bases and J shed 8 bases, with 15 bases lying between them. The CDR3 totals 14 residues. Written as DNA, the CDR3 is TGCGCCAGCAGCTGGGGGAGGGGGGGCGATGAGCAGTTCTTC. Translating gives CASSWGRGGDEQFF.

The chain combines TRBV14 with TRBJ2-7; 7 bases fit TRBD1. V shed 4 bases, J shed 3 bases, and the junction held 6 bases outside the gene matches. CDR3 length: 14 residues. Germline V gene data show CDR1 as SGHDN and CDR2 as FVKESK. The CDR3 loop reads CASSPRDSLYEQYF. The CDR3 nucleotides are TGTGCCAGCAGCCCGAGGGACAGCCTCTACGAGCAGTACTTC.

The chain links TRBV28 to TRBJ2-7; tentative D call: TRBD1 (7 bases). Germline CDR1 is MDHEN and CDR2 is SYDVKM. Trimming removed 2 bases at V and 3 bases at J, with 11 bases between. This CDR3 is 14 amino acids long. For the CDR3, the DNA is TGTGCCAGCAGTTTACGGCGGGACAGCTACGAGCAGTACTTC. Amino acids: CASSLRRDSYEQYF.

The V call is TRBV2, the J call TRBJ2-1; 14 bases match TRBD2. The CDR3 sequence is 16 residues long. V dropped 6 bases and J dropped 9; count of bases not matched to a gene: 10. CDR1 is SNHLY and CDR2 is FYNNEI in the germline V gene. CDR3 sequence (DNA): TGTGCCAGCAGGCCTATACGACTAGCGGGAGGGGGTGAGCAGTTCTTC. Its translation: CASRPIRLAGGGEQFF.

The chain is built from TRBV5-1 and TRBJ1-5; D is perhaps TRBD1 (6 bases). CDR1 is SGHRS, CDR2 YFSETQ, per germline. Trimming removed 2 bases at V and 1 base at J, with 7 bases between. The CDR3 contains 14 residues. This CDR3 is CASSLGGSNQPQHF. The CDR3 DNA follows: TGCGCCAGCAGCTTAGGGGGAAGCAATCAGCCCCAGCATTTT.

This clone was seen only a few times. The chain couples TRBV27 to TRBJ1-2; 7 bases map to TRBD1. Trimming removed 4 bases from V and 8 bases from J; junction bases left unmatched: 13. The germline V gene has CDR1 MNHEY and CDR2 SMNVEV (reference sequence). This CDR3 is built from 15 residues. CDR3 nucleotide sequence: TGTGCCAGCAGTTCGCCCGGAAACAGGGGTGGCGGCTACACCTTC. Protein: CASSSPGNRGGGYTF.

The chain combines TRBV28 with TRBJ1-2, with D maybe TRBD1 (5 bases). The CDR3 runs 14 residues. Germline-derived CDR1 and CDR2 are MDHEN and SYDVKM. V lost 5 bases and J 9 bases, leaving 19 bases between the germline ends. CDR3 coding DNA: TGTGCCAGCAGTGTTGGGGCCTCGGTAAATAGCTACACCTTC. This gives the protein CASSVGASVNSYTF.

The CDR3, as DNA: TGTGCCACCAGCTGGGGCACTGCCTCACCCCTCCACTTT. This sequence encodes CATSWGTASPLHF. The gene calls are TRBV15 and TRBJ1-6; possible D gene TRBD1, 5 bases. This CDR3 is 13 amino acids long. CDR1 is LNHNV and CDR2 is YYDKDF in the germline V gene (reference sequence). Deletions cut 5 bases from V and 10 bases from J, with 12 bases between.

The rearrangement links TRBV5-6 to TRBJ2-1; D is unclear. Germline CDR1 SGHDT, CDR2 YYEEEE. This CDR3 contains 14 residues. V gave up 0 bases and J gave up 7 bases, with 11 bases separating them. CDR3 coding DNA: TGTGCCAGCAGCTTGGCTTTCGCGAGGAATGAGCAGTTCTTC. It translates to CASSLAFARNEQFF. Drawing the rest from reference TRBV5-6 and TRBJ2-1, the complete variable domain is DAGVTQSPTHLIKTRGQQVTLRCSPKSGHDTVSWYQQALGQGPQFIFQYYEEEERQRGNFPDRFSGHQFPNYSSELNVNALLLGDSALYLCASSLAFARNEQFFGPGTRLTVL.

The rearrangement joins TRBV6-5 to TRBJ2-2; possibly TRBD2 for D (7 bases). The CDR3 sequence is 14 residues long. V shed 5 bases and J shed 9 bases, with 16 bases lying between them. Germline V gene lookup returns CDR1 MNHEY and CDR2 SVGAGI. This chain's CDR3 is CASSQDRGARELFF. In DNA, the CDR3 is TGTGCCAGCAGTCAAGATCGGGGGGCCCGGGAGCTGTTTTTT.

The chain couples TRBV4-1 to TRBJ2-3; 8 nucleotides align to TRBD1. CDR1 MGHRA and CDR2 YSYEKL come from the germline V gene. The CDR3 covers 16 residues. Unmatched junction bases numbered 12, after V lost 4 bases and J lost 6 bases. The CDR3 loop reads CASSPPDRDFTDTQYF. For the CDR3, the DNA is TGCGCCAGCAGCCCACCGGACAGGGACTTTACGGATACGCAGTATTTT.

A word on this clone: A junction boundary mismatches the germline segment, possibly from a read error. This rearrangement joins TRBV28 to TRBJ2-7, with 9 bases identical to TRBD1. Germline V CDR1 and CDR2: MDHEN, SYDVKM. This CDR3 is built from 11 residues. The CDR3: CASSSRDRVKF. In nucleotides, the CDR3 is TGTGCCAGCAGCAGCCGGGACAGGGTAAAGTTC.

V usage is TRBV29-1 and J usage is TRBJ1-1; D might be TRBD1 (6 bases). The CDR3 has 14 amino acids. Germline V gene data show CDR1 as SQVTM and CDR2 as ANQGSEA. V dropped 7 bases and J dropped 2 bases, with 17 bases sitting between them. The CDR3 sequence is CSGLAGQLNTEAFF. CDR3 sequence (DNA): TGCAGCGGCTTGGCTGGACAGCTTAACACTGAAGCTTTCTTT. The full variable domain, completed using reference TRBV29-1 and TRBJ1-1, is SAVISQKPSRDICQRGTSLTIQCQVDSQVTMMFWYRQQPGQSLTLIATANQGSEATYESGFVIDKFPISRPNLTFSTLTVSNMSPEDSSIYLCSGLAGQLNTEAFFGQGTRLTVV.

The chain joins TRBV19 to TRBJ2-7; weak D call: TRBD1 (5 bases). Trimming stripped 6 bases from V and 6 bases from J, with 21 bases between. Germline V gene data show CDR1 as LNHDA and CDR2 as SQIVND (reference sequence). The CDR3 is 15 residues long. This CDR3 reads CASRGTGRTVSEQYF. The CDR3 DNA is TGTGCCAGTAGAGGCACAGGACGGACCGTCAGCGAGCAGTACTTC.